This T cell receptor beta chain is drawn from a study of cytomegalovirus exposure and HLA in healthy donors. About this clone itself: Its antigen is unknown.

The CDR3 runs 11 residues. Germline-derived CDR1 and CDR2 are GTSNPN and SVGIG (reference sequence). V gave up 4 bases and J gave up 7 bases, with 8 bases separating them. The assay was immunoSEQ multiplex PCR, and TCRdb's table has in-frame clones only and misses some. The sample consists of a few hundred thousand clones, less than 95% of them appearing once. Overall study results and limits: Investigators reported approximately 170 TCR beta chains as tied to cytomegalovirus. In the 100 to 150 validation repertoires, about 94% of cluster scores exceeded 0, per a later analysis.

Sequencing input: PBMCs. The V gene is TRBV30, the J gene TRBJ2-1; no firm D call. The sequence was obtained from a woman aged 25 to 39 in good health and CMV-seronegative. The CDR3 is CAWTRTNEQFF. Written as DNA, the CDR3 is TGTGCCTGGACGAGAACGAATGAGCAGTTCTTC.